Listed below are T cell receptor beta chains from one sample, sequenced in a study of sequential checkpoint blockade in melanoma. Assay used: immunoSEQ multiplex PCR; TCRdb lists only in-frame clones, some missing. Among roughly 18,000 clones listed, approximately 74% were seen once. This specimen consisted of CD8+ T cells sorted from blood (inferred from file names), obtained from a patient given nivolumab and ipilimumab in sequence. The source is a human donor with melanoma. Both conserved end residues are part of each CDR3. The order of the fields is D gene, J gene, V gene, clone size, CDR3 protein, CDR3 DNA. The D gene is left open where the match is weak. A row's size may be missing; if present it is once, few, many or a size class.

d_call: TRBD2; j_call: TRBJ2-2; v_call: TRBV10-2; clone_size: .; cdr3_aa: CASSLTSGGTGELFF; cdr3_nt: TGCGCCAGCAGCCTGACTAGCGGGGGGACCGGGGAGCTGTTTTTT
d_call: .; j_call: TRBJ2-1; v_call: TRBV4-1; clone_size: .; cdr3_aa: CASSRNNEQFF; cdr3_nt: TGCGCCAGCAGCCGTAACAATGAGCAGTTCTTC
d_call: .; j_call: TRBJ2-5; v_call: TRBV29-1; clone_size: .; cdr3_aa: CSAGPGETQYF; cdr3_nt: TGCAGCGCCGGCCCAGGGGAGACCCAGTACTTC
d_call: .; j_call: TRBJ1-2; v_call: TRBV28; clone_size: .; cdr3_aa: CASSFVGSGYGYTF; cdr3_nt: TGTGCCAGCAGTTTTGTCGGTTCCGGCTATGGCTACACCTTC
d_call: TRBD1; j_call: TRBJ2-2; v_call: TRBV4-1; clone_size: .; cdr3_aa: CASSYRDRDTGELFF; cdr3_nt: TGCGCCAGCAGCTACCGGGACAGGGACACCGGGGAGCTGTTTTTT
d_call: .; j_call: TRBJ1-2; v_call: TRBV6-4; clone_size: medium-sized; cdr3_aa: CASSDGREGPYGYTF; cdr3_nt: TGTGCCAGCAGTGACGGCAGGGAAGGGCCCTATGGCTACACCTTC
d_call: TRBD1; j_call: TRBJ2-7; v_call: TRBV6-5; clone_size: .; cdr3_aa: CATMSTGESYEQYF; cdr3_nt: TGTGCCACAATGTCGACAGGGGAATCCTACGAGCAGTACTTC
d_call: .; j_call: TRBJ1-2; v_call: TRBV5-4; clone_size: .; cdr3_aa: CASSLPGDGYTF; cdr3_nt: TGTGCCAGCAGCTTGCCCGGAGATGGCTACACCTTC
d_call: .; j_call: TRBJ1-3; v_call: TRBV11-2; clone_size: .; cdr3_aa: CASSYRENTIYF; cdr3_nt: TGTGCCAGCAGCTACAGGGAAAACACCATATATTTT
d_call: .; j_call: TRBJ2-7; v_call: TRBV27; clone_size: .; cdr3_aa: CASSLGLDYEQYF; cdr3_nt: TGTGCCAGCAGTTTAGGGCTGGACTACGAGCAGTACTTC
d_call: TRBD1; j_call: TRBJ2-3; v_call: TRBV4-1; clone_size: .; cdr3_aa: CASSQDDQGARDTQYF; cdr3_nt: TGCGCCAGCAGCCAAGATGATCAGGGGGCGCGGGATACGCAGTATTTT
d_call: TRBD2; j_call: TRBJ2-1; v_call: TRBV27; clone_size: .; cdr3_aa: CASSTSGTSGNNEQFF; cdr3_nt: TGTGCCAGCAGTACCTCCGGGACTAGCGGGAACAATGAGCAGTTCTTC
d_call: .; j_call: TRBJ2-1; v_call: TRBV2; clone_size: .; cdr3_aa: CASRDLGGSYNEQFF; cdr3_nt: TGTGCCAGCAGAGATTTAGGGGGCTCCTACAATGAGCAGTTCTTC
d_call: TRBD1; j_call: TRBJ2-7; v_call: TRBV19; clone_size: .; cdr3_aa: CASSIGGQVYEQYF; cdr3_nt: TGTGCCAGTAGTATCGGGGGACAGGTCTACGAGCAGTACTTC
d_call: TRBD1; j_call: TRBJ1-1; v_call: TRBV11-2; clone_size: .; cdr3_aa: CASSPQGYTEAFF; cdr3_nt: TGTGCCAGCAGCCCACAGGGGTATACTGAAGCTTTCTTT
d_call: TRBD1; j_call: TRBJ1-1; v_call: TRBV7-9; clone_size: .; cdr3_aa: CASSLNRGPSMNTEAFF; cdr3_nt: TGTGCCAGCAGCTTAAACAGGGGGCCCTCCATGAACACTGAAGCTTTCTTT
d_call: TRBD1; j_call: TRBJ2-7; v_call: TRBV19; clone_size: .; cdr3_aa: CASSTGQGWLDEQYF; cdr3_nt: TGTGCCAGTAGTACCGGACAGGGCTGGTTGGACGAGCAGTACTTC
d_call: TRBD2; j_call: TRBJ2-1; v_call: TRBV6-4; clone_size: .; cdr3_aa: CASSDTSGSSYNEQFF; cdr3_nt: TGTGCCAGCAGTGATACCAGCGGGAGCTCCTACAATGAGCAGTTCTTC
d_call: TRBD2; j_call: TRBJ2-2; v_call: TRBV30; clone_size: .; cdr3_aa: CAWSRLADLTGELFF; cdr3_nt: TGTGCCTGGAGTCGGCTAGCGGATCTTACCGGGGAGCTGTTTTTT
d_call: TRBD1; j_call: TRBJ2-7; v_call: TRBV13; clone_size: .; cdr3_aa: CASSYAGQGTEQYF; cdr3_nt: TGTGCCAGCAGCTACGCGGGACAGGGTACCGAGCAGTACTTC
d_call: .; j_call: TRBJ2-1; v_call: TRBV28; clone_size: once; cdr3_aa: CASSKPSVSYNEQFF; cdr3_nt: TGTGCCAGCAGTAAACCCTCCGTCAGCTACAATGAGCAGTTCTTC
d_call: .; j_call: TRBJ2-7; v_call: TRBV4-3; clone_size: few; cdr3_aa: CASSQDVAGMAYEQYF; cdr3_nt: TGCGCCAGCAGCCAAGATGTGGCAGGGATGGCCTACGAGCAGTACTTC
d_call: .; j_call: TRBJ2-7; v_call: TRBV11-2; clone_size: once; cdr3_aa: CASSSTRDEQYF; cdr3_nt: TGTGCCAGCAGCTCAACCAGGGACGAGCAGTACTTC
d_call: TRBD1; j_call: TRBJ1-2; v_call: TRBV27; clone_size: once; cdr3_aa: CASSSYTGTADLANYGYTF; cdr3_nt: TGTGCCAGCAGTTCTTATACCGGGACAGCCGACCTAGCTAACTATGGCTACACCTTC
d_call: TRBD2; j_call: TRBJ2-1; v_call: TRBV27; clone_size: .; cdr3_aa: CASSKTSGGSYNEQFF; cdr3_nt: TGTGCCAGCAGTAAGACTAGCGGGGGCTCCTACAATGAGCAGTTCTTC
d_call: .; j_call: TRBJ1-5; v_call: TRBV30; clone_size: .; cdr3_aa: CAWSLNDNSNQPQHF; cdr3_nt: TGTGCCTGGAGTCTAAATGATAATAGCAATCAGCCCCAGCATTTT
d_call: TRBD2; j_call: TRBJ2-1; v_call: TRBV5-6; clone_size: .; cdr3_aa: CASSLRGGVNEQFF; cdr3_nt: TGTGCCAGCAGCTTACGCGGGGGGGTAAATGAGCAGTTCTTC
d_call: TRBD2; j_call: TRBJ2-3; v_call: TRBV27; clone_size: few; cdr3_aa: CASSLAGGITDTQYF; cdr3_nt: TGTGCCAGCAGCTTAGCGGGAGGAATCACAGATACGCAGTATTTT
d_call: TRBD2; j_call: TRBJ2-1; v_call: TRBV5-6; clone_size: few; cdr3_aa: CASSLLAAYNEQFF; cdr3_nt: TGTGCCAGCAGCTTGCTAGCGGCGTACAATGAGCAGTTCTTC
d_call: TRBD2; j_call: TRBJ2-1; v_call: TRBV7-9; clone_size: .; cdr3_aa: CASSPDSGGAYNEQFF; cdr3_nt: TGTGCCAGCAGCCCCGATAGCGGGGGGGCGTACAATGAGCAGTTCTTC
d_call: TRBD1; j_call: TRBJ2-7; v_call: TRBV9; clone_size: .; cdr3_aa: CASSEGDSAYEQHF; cdr3_nt: TGTGCCAGCAGCGAGGGGGACAGTGCCTACGAGCAGCACTTC
d_call: TRBD1; j_call: TRBJ2-7; v_call: TRBV2; clone_size: .; cdr3_aa: CASSEWLSRDRASTRQYF; cdr3_nt: TGTGCCAGCAGTGAATGGCTTTCCCGGGACAGGGCTTCTACGAGGCAGTACTTC
d_call: .; j_call: TRBJ1-2; v_call: TRBV5-6; clone_size: few; cdr3_aa: CASSTTGSYTF; cdr3_nt: TGTGCCAGCAGTACCACCGGGAGCTACACCTTC
d_call: .; j_call: TRBJ2-1; v_call: TRBV5-4; clone_size: .; cdr3_aa: CASSSAAVGNEQFF; cdr3_nt: TGTGCCAGCAGCTCAGCTGCGGTTGGGAATGAGCAGTTCTTC
d_call: .; j_call: TRBJ1-2; v_call: TRBV13; clone_size: once; cdr3_aa: CASSSGPSGNGYTF; cdr3_nt: TGTGCCAGCAGCTCGGGCCCCTCCGGGAATGGCTACACCTTC
d_call: TRBD2; j_call: TRBJ2-3; v_call: TRBV7-9; clone_size: .; cdr3_aa: CASSSGTSGLTQYF; cdr3_nt: TGTGCCAGCAGCTCCGGGACTAGCGGACTTACGCAGTATTTT
d_call: .; j_call: TRBJ2-7; v_call: TRBV7-9; clone_size: .; cdr3_aa: CASSSQQGPYEQYF; cdr3_nt: TGTGCCAGCAGCTCCCAACAGGGTCCCTACGAGCAGTACTTC
d_call: .; j_call: TRBJ1-1; v_call: TRBV6-5; clone_size: .; cdr3_aa: CASSEEGTNTEAFF; cdr3_nt: TGTGCCAGCAGTGAGGAGGGGACGAACACTGAAGCTTTCTTT
d_call: TRBD2; j_call: TRBJ2-7; v_call: TRBV5-4; clone_size: .; cdr3_aa: CASSAGAGYEQYF; cdr3_nt: TGTGCCAGCAGCGCGGGAGCTGGGTACGAGCAGTACTTC
d_call: TRBD2; j_call: TRBJ2-1; v_call: TRBV6-4; clone_size: .; cdr3_aa: CASSGASGSYNEQFF; cdr3_nt: TGTGCCAGCAGTGGCGCTAGCGGGAGTTACAATGAGCAGTTCTTC
d_call: .; j_call: TRBJ1-1; v_call: TRBV6-1; clone_size: .; cdr3_aa: CASSEEGESAEAFF; cdr3_nt: TGTGCCAGCAGTGAAGAGGGGGAATCGGCTGAAGCTTTCTTT
d_call: TRBD2; j_call: TRBJ2-1; v_call: TRBV6-1; clone_size: .; cdr3_aa: CASSLIAGGPHEQFF; cdr3_nt: TGTGCCAGCAGTCTTATAGCGGGAGGGCCCCATGAGCAGTTCTTC
d_call: TRBD2; j_call: TRBJ2-7; v_call: TRBV4-1; clone_size: once; cdr3_aa: CASSQEPLAGFLYEQYF; cdr3_nt: TGCGCCAGCAGCCAAGAACCACTAGCGGGATTTCTATACGAGCAGTACTTC